One sample yielded the 32 T cell receptor beta chains listed below, sequenced in a study of T cell repertoires in cytomegalovirus infection. TCRdb passed the reads through MiXCR, listing each CDR3 protein once. The table has about 140,000 distinct CDR3 sequences, about 6.5% seen once. The specimen was PBMCs. The receptors here all came from a human donor in good health (CMV status not recorded). Some clones in this sample may be carry-over from other donors' samples.

This clonotype was seen more than once but under ten times. The J gene is TRBJ2-3, the V gene TRBV7-2; 10 bases are shared with TRBD2. V was clipped by 2 bases and J by 3 bases; unmatched bases: 5. Looked up from germline, CDR1 is SGHTA and CDR2 is FQGNSA. CDR3 length: 16 amino acids. The DNA of the CDR3 is TGTGCCAGCAGCTTATGGAGCGGGGGGGCAACAGATACGCAGTATTTT. Amino acids: CASSLWSGGATDTQYF.

A word on this clonotype: A read error may account for a junction end that differs from germline. J is TRBJ2-7 and V is TRBV5-3; D is possibly TRBD2 (6 bases). Being an ORF, TRBV5-3 has a function that is uncertain. This CDR3 has 12 amino acids. CDR3 sequence (DNA): TGTGCCAGCAGCTGGGGACTGTACGAGCAGTACTTC. It yields the protein CASSWGLYEQYF.

The V call is TRBV5-1, the J call TRBJ2-7; 7 positions match TRBD1. J lost 0 bases, V lost 6 bases, and 12 bases had no gene match. The germline gives CDR1 SGHRS, CDR2 YFSETQ. The CDR3 is 16 amino acids. The CDR3 reads CASTVIPGQNSYEQYF. The DNA of the CDR3 is TGCGCCAGCACCGTCATACCGGGACAGAACTCCTACGAGCAGTACTTC.

This clonotype was found a few times. The rearrangement joins TRBV7-9 to TRBJ1-2; D may be TRBD1 (5 bases). With 2 bases removed from V and 2 bases from J, the gap between germline ends came to 15 bases. Germline V gene data show CDR1 as SEHNR and CDR2 as FQNEAQ (reference sequence). The CDR3 totals 16 residues. The CDR3 DNA reads as TGTGCCAGCAGCTTACCGGGGCAGGGATACAACTATGGCTACACCTTC. Its translation is CASSLPGQGYNYGYTF.

This clonotype was seen at least ten times. The rearrangement links TRBV7-2 to TRBJ1-1; D is perhaps TRBD1 (5 bases). This CDR3 contains 15 residues. V lost 2 bases to trimming and J lost 3 bases, with 13 bases between them. Germline CDR1 and CDR2: SGHTA and FQGNSA. DNA of the CDR3: TGTGCCAGCAGCTTAATATTGGGGGGTGACACTGAAGCTTTCTTT. Protein product: CASSLILGGDTEAFF.

This clonotype was observed at least ten times. This chain links TRBV25-1 with TRBJ2-3; 8 bases are shared with TRBD2. In germline, CDR1 is MGHDK, CDR2 SYGVNS. The CDR3 totals 15 residues. V shed 7 bases and J 4 bases; nucleotides not matched to a gene: 10. CDR3 DNA: TGTGCCAGCAACTTCGCCCGGGGGGGCCCAGATACGCAGTATTTT. Residues: CASNFARGGPDTQYF.

This clonotype was seen a few times. The DNA for the CDR3 is TGCGCCAGCAGCGACGGGACAGGGACTAGCAATGAGCAGTTCTTC. Translating it yields CASSDGTGTSNEQFF. This sequence joins TRBV5-1 and TRBJ2-1, with a possible D match to TRBD1 (9 bases). Per the germline V gene, CDR1 is SGHRS and CDR2 is YFSETQ. The CDR3 is made up of 15 amino acids. Trimming shortened V by 4 bases and J by 6 bases, and 17 bases separated the two germline ends.

This clonotype was observed at least ten times. The V call is TRBV29-1, the J call TRBJ2-5; D is ambiguous. The CDR3 covers 11 residues. CDR1 is SQVTM and CDR2 is ANQGSEA in the germline V gene. Trimming removed 7 bases from V and 4 bases from J, with 10 bases in between. The CDR3 DNA reads TGCAGCGCCCAGAGTGGAGAGACCCAGTACTTC. Protein: CSAQSGETQYF.

In its sample, this clonotype was seen many times. The gene calls are TRBV7-2 and TRBJ2-3, with D possibly called TRBD1 or TRBD2 (5 bases each). CDR1 and CDR2 from the germline V gene are SGHTA and FQGNSA. CDR3 size: 15 residues. V was pared by 2 bases and J by 2 bases, with 11 bases between. The CDR3 sequence: CASSLQVGDTDTQYF. The CDR3 DNA reads TGTGCCAGCAGCTTACAAGTGGGGGACACAGATACGCAGTATTTT.

Many counts were recorded for this clonotype. This chain joins TRBV7-2 and TRBJ1-2; 12 bases match TRBD1. The J segment lost 1 base and the V segment lost 5 bases, leaving 5 bases of the junction unmatched. Germline V gene sequence: CDR1 SGHTA, CDR2 FQGNSA. This CDR3 is built from 16 residues. The CDR3 bases are TGTGCCAGCAGCCCGGGACAGGGGGCAAGTAACTATGGCTACACCTTC. Translating it yields CASSPGQGASNYGYTF.

This clonotype was recorded at least ten times. The chain has TRBV18 and TRBJ1-1; D unresolved. V shed 2 bases and J shed 5 bases, with 9 bases lying between them. The CDR3 totals 13 residues. Germline V CDR1 and CDR2: KGHSH, LQKENI. The CDR3 loop is CASSPKVTTEAFF. In nucleotides, the CDR3 is TGTGCCAGCTCACCAAAAGTGACGACTGAAGCTTTCTTT.

This clonotype was counted ten times or more. V is TRBV7-8 and J is TRBJ1-5; D gene uncertain. CDR3 length equals 12 residues. The V end was cut by 6 bases, the J end by 7 bases, with 10 bases between. Germline V gene data show CDR1 as SGHVS and CDR2 as FQNEAQ. As DNA, the CDR3 is TGTGCCAGCAGTACCGATACCCAGCCCCAGCATTTT. It encodes CASSTDTQPQHF.

The CDR3 is CSVPGEGTEAFF. The CDR3 nucleotides are TGCAGCGTTCCCGGAGAAGGGACTGAAGCTTTCTTT. The chain couples TRBV29-1 to TRBJ1-1; D is unclear. The length of the CDR3 is 12 residues. Germline CDR1 SQVTM, CDR2 ANQGSEA. Trimming left V 5 bases short and J 5 bases short, with 12 bases between.

A word on this clonotype: A much larger clone sits a single nucleotide away, making a read error possible. V usage is TRBV13 and J usage is TRBJ2-7, with a tentative D call TRBD1 (6 bases). The CDR3 has 14 residues. The V gene's germline CDR1 is PRHDT and CDR2 FYEKMQ (reference sequence). The CDR3 loop is CTSSLEGDVYEQYF. In nucleotides, the CDR3 is TGTACCAGCAGCTTAGAGGGGGACGTTTACGAGCAGTACTTC.

This clonotype was observed many times. J is TRBJ2-7 and V is TRBV10-3, with D uncertain. V was clipped by 3 bases and J by 3 bases, with 12 bases between them. Per germline, CDR1 ENHRY and CDR2 SYGVKD. This CDR3 region has 14 residues. Here the CDR3 reads CAISERGRNYEQYF. CDR3 sequence (DNA): TGTGCCATCAGTGAACGAGGTAGAAACTACGAGCAGTACTTC.

This clonotype showed up many times. The V gene is TRBV6-5, the J gene TRBJ1-1; possibly TRBD1 for D (6 bases). The ends were cut back, 6 bases at V and 4 bases at J, with 24 bases in the middle. The CDR3 covers 17 residues. The V gene's germline CDR1 is MNHEY and CDR2 SVGAGI. The CDR3 protein is CASRSIYVRGRSTEAFF. CDR3 bases: TGTGCCAGCAGATCCATCTACGTCCGGGGGCGGAGCACTGAAGCTTTCTTT.

This clonotype was observed a few times. The V and J genes are TRBV6-1 and TRBJ1-1, with D uncertain. CDR1 and CDR2 (germline): MNHNS, SASEGT. The V end lost 6 bases, the J end lost 1 base, and 9 bases lay between the germline ends. CDR3 length equals 13 residues. The CDR3 region is CASRSVRNTEAFF. CDR3 nucleotides: TGTGCCAGCAGGTCCGTGCGGAACACTGAAGCTTTCTTT.

This clonotype was observed a few times. The V and J genes are TRBV29-1 and TRBJ1-2; TRBD1 is a possible D gene (5 bases). The CDR3 runs to 11 residues. Trimming pared 4 bases from V and 6 bases from J, leaving 9 bases between. Germline values: CDR1 SQVTM, CDR2 ANQGSEA. The CDR3 DNA reads as TGCAGCGTTGCTGACAGACATGGCTACACCTTC. It specifies CSVADRHGYTF.

The J gene is TRBJ2-5, the V gene TRBV20-1; maybe TRBD1 (6 bases). The length of the CDR3 is 13 residues. CDR1 and CDR2 from the germline V gene are DFQATT and SNEGSKA (reference sequence). Trimming removed 6 bases at V and 5 bases at J, with 16 bases between. The CDR3, as DNA: TGCAGTGCCCCAAAGGCAGGGGTGGAGACCCAGTACTTC. Translating it yields CSAPKAGVETQYF.

In its sample, this clonotype was seen many times. The rearrangement joins TRBV7-2 to TRBJ2-2; D gene ambiguous. Germline assignment: CDR1 SGHTA and CDR2 FQGNSA. The CDR3 sequence is 12 residues long. Trimming stripped 0 bases from V and 7 bases from J, with 3 bases between. The CDR3: CASSLAVGELFF. In DNA form, the CDR3 reads TGTGCCAGCAGCTTAGCAGTCGGGGAGCTGTTTTTT.

This clonotype has a count of ten or more. The chain has TRBV7-2 and TRBJ2-1; 11 bases match TRBD2. This CDR3 is 14 amino acids long. The V gene's germline CDR1 is SGHTA and CDR2 FQGNSA. V shed 3 bases, J shed 8 bases, and the junction held 3 bases outside the gene matches. The chain's CDR3 is CASSFSGGADEQFF. In DNA form, the CDR3 reads TGTGCCAGCAGCTTTAGCGGGGGGGCGGATGAGCAGTTCTTC.

This clonotype was counted many times. J is TRBJ2-3 and V is TRBV20-1; D is unclear. The CDR3 spans 14 residues. Trimming pared 4 bases from V and 3 bases from J, leaving 14 bases between. In germline, CDR1 is DFQATT, CDR2 SNEGSKA (reference sequence). In DNA, the CDR3 is TGCAGTGCTACCTGGACCGAACGGACAGATACGCAGTATTTT. Amino acids: CSATWTERTDTQYF.

This clonotype was observed many times. The CDR3: CASSQDTLVNTEAFF. The CDR3, as DNA: TGCGCCAGCAGCCAAGATACGCTGGTGAACACTGAAGCTTTCTTT. This rearrangement joins TRBV4-1 to TRBJ1-1, with D unresolved. Germline V gives CDR1 MGHRA, CDR2 YSYEKL. The CDR3 sequence is 15 residues long. V was clipped by 0 bases and J by 0 bases, with 8 bases between them.

This clonotype was counted at least ten times. The genes are TRBV7-9 and TRBJ1-5; 9 bases map to TRBD1. Germline CDR1 and CDR2: SEHNR and FQNEAQ (reference sequence). The CDR3 is made up of 16 amino acids. The junction had 7 bases not matched to a gene; V was cut back by 1 base and J by 6 bases. The CDR3 DNA sequence: TGTGCCAGCAGCTTAGTTCGGACAGGGGTGTCTCAGCCCCAGCATTTT. Translated: CASSLVRTGVSQPQHF.

This clonotype showed up many times. The V gene is TRBV28, the J gene TRBJ1-3; D perhaps matches TRBD1 (6 bases). Trimming stripped 5 bases from V and 0 bases from J, with 14 bases between. Germline CDR1 MDHEN, CDR2 SYDVKM. This CDR3 has 16 amino acids. The CDR3 nucleotides read TGTGCCAGCAGTGAGGGGGGAGAGGTCTCTGGAAACACCATATATTTT. It is translated as CASSEGGEVSGNTIYF.

This chain connects TRBV7-3 to TRBJ2-1; D is unclear. Germline CDR1 SGHTA, CDR2 FQGTGA. Trimming stripped 5 bases from V and 0 bases from J, with 14 bases between. The CDR3 loop spans 16 amino acids. The DNA for the CDR3 is TGTGCCAGCAGCCCCGCCGGCAGAAGCTCCTACAATGAGCAGTTCTTC. Encoded protein: CASSPAGRSSYNEQFF.

This clonotype was recorded many times. This chain joins TRBV12-3 or TRBV12-4 and TRBJ1-5; 8 bases line up with TRBD1. The J segment lost 7 bases and the V segment lost 3 bases, leaving 5 bases of the junction unmatched. There are 14 residues in the CDR3. The CDR3 protein is CASSLQGARQPQHF. Here the CDR3 DNA reads TGTGCCAGCAGTTTGCAGGGGGCTCGGCAGCCCCAGCATTTT.

This clonotype occurred many times. The V gene is TRBV7-2, the J gene TRBJ1-2; the D is unclear. Germline-derived CDR1 and CDR2 are SGHTA and FQGNSA. CDR3 length: 13 amino acids. Trimming pared 8 bases from V and 0 bases from J, leaving 10 bases between. CDR3 protein: CASASTANYGYTF. DNA for the CDR3: TGTGCCAGCGCGAGCACCGCTAACTATGGCTACACCTTC.

The sample holds a few counts of this clonotype. The gene calls are TRBV11-2 and TRBJ1-2; D is perhaps TRBD1 (5 bases). Germline V gives CDR1 SGHAT, CDR2 FQNNGV. The CDR3 consists of 15 residues. Trimming stripped 0 bases from V and 3 bases from J, with 11 bases between. Here the CDR3 reads CASSLDRRGDYGYTF. The CDR3 DNA reads as TGTGCCAGCAGCTTAGATCGGAGAGGGGACTATGGCTACACCTTC.

This clonotype was seen more than once but under ten times. The chain employs TRBV2 and TRBJ1-5; the D gene is possibly TRBD1 (6 bases). The CDR3 contains 15 residues. CDR1 and CDR2 (germline): SNHLY, FYNNEI. Trimming removed 6 bases at V and 5 bases at J, with 17 bases between. Here the CDR3 reads CASRRLRTVDQPQHF. As DNA, the CDR3 is TGTGCCAGCAGACGGTTGAGGACAGTGGATCAGCCCCAGCATTTT.

CDR3 loop: CASSIWTGSGNQPQHF. CDR3 coding DNA: TGTGCCAGTAGTATATGGACAGGGAGCGGCAATCAGCCCCAGCATTTT. V is TRBV19 and J is TRBJ1-5, with TRBD1 matching over 8 bases. Germline V gene lookup returns CDR1 LNHDA and CDR2 SQIVND (reference sequence). This CDR3 comprises 16 residues. The trim removed 2 bases at V and 2 bases at J, leaving 5 bases unmatched.

In this sample, this clonotype turned up once. This could be a read error, since a much larger clone is one nucleotide away. CDR3 DNA sequence: TGTGCCAGCAGCCAATCGAACACCGGGGAGCTGTTTTTT. Amino acid sequence: CASSQSNTGELFF. The chain uses TRBV7-3 and TRBJ2-2, with unresolved D. Trimming shortened V by 5 bases and J by 0 bases, and 4 bases separated the two germline ends. Germline V gives CDR1 SGHTA, CDR2 FQGTGA. This CDR3 is 13 amino acids long.